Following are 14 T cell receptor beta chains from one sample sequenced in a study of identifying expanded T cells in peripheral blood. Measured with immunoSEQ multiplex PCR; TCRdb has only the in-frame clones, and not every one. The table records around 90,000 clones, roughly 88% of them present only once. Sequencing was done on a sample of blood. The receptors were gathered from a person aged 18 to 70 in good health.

The CDR3 coding sequence is TGTGCCAGCTCGGGCCAGACGGTGGACAATGAGCAGTTCTTC. It codes for CASSGQTVDNEQFF. This sequence joins TRBV18 and TRBJ2-1; D gene uncertain. With 6 bases removed from V and 5 bases from J, the gap between germline ends came to 14 bases. From germline, CDR1 is KGHSH and CDR2 LQKENI. This CDR3 is built from 14 residues. Supplemented by reference TRBV18 and TRBJ2-1, the full variable domain reads NAGVMQNPRHLVRRRGQEARLRCSPMKGHSHVYWYRQLPEEGLKFMVYLQKENIIDESGMPKERFSAEFPKEGPSILRIQQVVRGDSAAYFCASSGQTVDNEQFFGPGTRLTVL.

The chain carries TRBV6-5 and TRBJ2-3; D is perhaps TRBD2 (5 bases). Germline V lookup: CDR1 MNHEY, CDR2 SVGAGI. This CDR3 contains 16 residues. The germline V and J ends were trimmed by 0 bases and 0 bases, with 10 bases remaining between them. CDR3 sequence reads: CASSYSQTISTDTQYF. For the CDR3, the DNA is TGTGCCAGCAGTTACTCGCAGACTATAAGCACAGATACGCAGTATTTT.

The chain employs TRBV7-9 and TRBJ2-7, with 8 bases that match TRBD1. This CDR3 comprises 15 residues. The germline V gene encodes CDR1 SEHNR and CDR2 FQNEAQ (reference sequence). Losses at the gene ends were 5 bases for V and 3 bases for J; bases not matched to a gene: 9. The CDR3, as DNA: TGTGCCAGCAGCGGGTGGGGCGGACAGGGCTACGAGCAGTACTTC. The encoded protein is CASSGWGGQGYEQYF.

The CDR3 spells CASSPPGLAGAETQYF. As DNA, the CDR3 is TGTGCCAGCAGTCCGCCGGGACTAGCGGGAGCAGAGACCCAGTACTTC. The rearrangement links TRBV28 to TRBJ2-5, with 14 bases lining up with TRBD2. Germline values: CDR1 MDHEN, CDR2 SYDVKM. This CDR3 is 16 amino acids long. V lost 5 bases, J lost 4 bases, and 6 bases stayed unmatched.

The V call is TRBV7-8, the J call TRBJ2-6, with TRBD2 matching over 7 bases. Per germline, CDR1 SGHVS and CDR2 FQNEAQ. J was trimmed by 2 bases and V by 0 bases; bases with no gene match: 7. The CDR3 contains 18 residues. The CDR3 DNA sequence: TGTGCCAGCAGCTTAGCGGGGAGGGCCTTTCCTGGGGCCAACGTCCTGACTTTC. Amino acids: CASSLAGRAFPGANVLTF.

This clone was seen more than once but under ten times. The CDR3 region has the DNA TGTGCCAGCAGCCAAGATAGTGGGTACGAGCAGTACTTC. This codes for CASSQDSGYEQYF. The chain employs TRBV4-2 and TRBJ2-7; unclear D gene. Germline values: CDR1 LGHNA, CDR2 YNFKEQ. The CDR3 has 13 amino acids. The germline V and J ends were trimmed by 0 bases and 4 bases, with 7 bases remaining between them.

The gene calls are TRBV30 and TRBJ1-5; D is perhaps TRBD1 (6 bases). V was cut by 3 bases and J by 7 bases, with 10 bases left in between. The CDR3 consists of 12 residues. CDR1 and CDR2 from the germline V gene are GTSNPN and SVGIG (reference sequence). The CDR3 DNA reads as TGTGCCTGGAGACAGGGCGGCCAGCCCCAGCATTTT. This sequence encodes CAWRQGGQPQHF.

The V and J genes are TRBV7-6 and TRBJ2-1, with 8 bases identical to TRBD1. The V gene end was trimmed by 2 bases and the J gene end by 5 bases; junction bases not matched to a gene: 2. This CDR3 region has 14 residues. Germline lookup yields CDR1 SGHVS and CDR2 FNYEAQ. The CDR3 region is CASSLTDRDNEQFF. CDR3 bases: TGTGCCAGCAGCTTAACGGACAGGGACAATGAGCAGTTCTTC.

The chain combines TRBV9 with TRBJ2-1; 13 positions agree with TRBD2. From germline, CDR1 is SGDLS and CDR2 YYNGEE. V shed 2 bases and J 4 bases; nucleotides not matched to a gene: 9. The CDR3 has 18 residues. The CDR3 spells CASSVPNPGLAGYNEQFF. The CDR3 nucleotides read TGTGCCAGCAGCGTCCCCAATCCGGGACTAGCGGGATACAATGAGCAGTTCTTC.

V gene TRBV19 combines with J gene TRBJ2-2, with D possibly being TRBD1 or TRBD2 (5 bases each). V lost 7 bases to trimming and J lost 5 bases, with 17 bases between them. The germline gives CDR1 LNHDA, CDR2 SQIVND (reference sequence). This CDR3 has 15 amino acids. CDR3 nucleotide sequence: TGTGCCAGTACCGAGAGGGGACCCCTTACCGGGGAGCTGTTTTTT. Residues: CASTERGPLTGELFF. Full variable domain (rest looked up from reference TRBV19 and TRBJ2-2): DGGITQSPKYLFRKEGQNVTLSCEQNLNHDAMYWYRQDPGQGLRLIYYSQIVNDFQKGDIAEGYSVSREKKESFPLTVTSAQKNPTAFYLCASTERGPLTGELFFGEGSRLTVL.

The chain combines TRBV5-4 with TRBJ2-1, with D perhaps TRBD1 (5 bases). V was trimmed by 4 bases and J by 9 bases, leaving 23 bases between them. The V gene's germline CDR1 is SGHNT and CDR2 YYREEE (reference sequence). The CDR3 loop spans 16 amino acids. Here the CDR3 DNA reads TGTGCCAGCAGCCGAGGTGGTACAGGAAGCTTCAGTGAGCAGTTCTTC. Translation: CASSRGGTGSFSEQFF.

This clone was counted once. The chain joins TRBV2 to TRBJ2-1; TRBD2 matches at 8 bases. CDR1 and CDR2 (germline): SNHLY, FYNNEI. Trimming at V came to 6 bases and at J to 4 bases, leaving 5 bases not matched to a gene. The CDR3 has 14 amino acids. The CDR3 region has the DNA TGTGCCAGCAGGAGTCGGGGGGGGTACAATGAGCAGTTCTTC. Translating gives CASRSRGGYNEQFF.

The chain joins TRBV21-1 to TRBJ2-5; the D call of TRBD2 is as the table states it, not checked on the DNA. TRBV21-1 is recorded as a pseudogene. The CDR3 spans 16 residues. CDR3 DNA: TGTGCCAGCAGCAAAGAAGTAAGCGGGCCAGAAGAGACCCAGTACTTC. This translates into CASSKEVSGPEETQYF.

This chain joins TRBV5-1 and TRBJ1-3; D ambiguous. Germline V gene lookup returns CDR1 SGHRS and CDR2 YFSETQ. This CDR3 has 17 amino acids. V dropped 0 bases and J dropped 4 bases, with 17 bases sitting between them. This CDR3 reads CASSLVGTRLSGNTIYF. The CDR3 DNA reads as TGCGCCAGCAGCTTGGTGGGAACGCGACTTAGCGGAAACACCATATATTTT.